A selection of T cell receptor beta chains follows, all from one sample in a study of blood T cell repertoires in COVID-19. The data were produced by immunoSEQ multiplex PCR, yet TCRdb's version contains in-frame clones alone and is incomplete. The table has 85,000 to 130,000 clones, around 87% seen once. The sample consisted of peripheral blood. These receptors were collected from a middle-aged man with acute or convalescent COVID-19. Each CDR3 is given without its conserved first and last residue. The order of the fields is J gene, CDR3 length, V gene, CDR3 protein.

TRBJ1-4 | 15 | TRBV19 | ASSIGAGTGRNEKLF
TRBJ2-1 | 11 | TRBV5-1 | ASGSGGYNEQF
TRBJ2-4 | 11 | TRBV7-2 | ASSSGQGNIQY
TRBJ2-5 | 14 | TRBV20-1 | SASIQLTGGQETQY
TRBJ2-2 | 12 | TRBV27 | ASRSDRATGELF
TRBJ2-5 | 11 | TRBV5-6 | ASSFDSPETQY
TRBJ2-1 | 13 | TRBV6-5 | ASSRGQGARNEQF
TRBJ2-3 | 13 | TRBV19 | ASSLGGPRTDTQY
TRBJ1-2 | 9 | TRBV12-3/TRBV12-4 | ASSRSYGYT
TRBJ2-3 | 11 | TRBV9 | ASSRGGADTQY
TRBJ2-3 | 13 | TRBV6-5 | ASRTNGVGTDTQY
TRBJ1-4 | 10 | TRBV15 | ATSPRNEKLF
TRBJ1-2 | 10 | TRBV28 | ASSFGGDGYT
TRBJ1-4 | 12 | TRBV6-6 | ASREISTNEKLF
TRBJ2-7 | 11 | TRBV18 | ASSPGLGNEQY
TRBJ2-1 | 11 | TRBV4-1 | ASSQVGLNEQF
TRBJ2-5 | 13 | TRBV2 | ASSVGDRGVRTQY
TRBJ2-7 | 15 | TRBV19 | ASSIGGGGAARYEQY
TRBJ1-1 | 13 | TRBV5-3 | ARSTPSREAPEAF
TRBJ1-6 | 10 | TRBV6-5 | ASRMSDSPLH
TRBJ2-3 | 19 | TRBV27 | ASSSWASGSALGSDADTQY
TRBJ2-7 | 14 | TRBV5-1 | ASSSGLAGGLDEQY
TRBJ2-3 | 10 | TRBV27 | ASTSYTDTQY
TRBJ2-1 | 11 | TRBV5-4 | ATQGALGNEQF
TRBJ2-2 | 12 | TRBV2 | ASRPTVNTGELF
TRBJ2-1 | 15 | TRBV9 | ASSGGLVGGTYNEQF
TRBJ2-1 | 12 | TRBV28 | ASRSSGPYNEQF
TRBJ2-3 | 10 | TRBV21-1 | ASSRENDTQY
TRBJ2-7 | 12 | TRBV28 | ASSFSGSSYEQY
TRBJ2-2 | 13 | TRBV6-1 | ASSEVAGGTGELF
TRBJ2-2 | 15 | TRBV2 | ASRVARGGSNTGELF
TRBJ1-1 | 11 | TRBV10-3 | AISELQGTEAF
TRBJ1-5 | 16 | TRBV28 | ASLAGTGGPNSNQPQH
TRBJ2-7 | 11 | TRBV11-1 | ASSLGHSYEQY
TRBJ2-7 | 11 | TRBV19 | ASRGRNSYEQY
TRBJ2-1 | 13 | TRBV30 | AWSKGQGSYNEQF
TRBJ1-6 | 11 | TRBV12-3/TRBV12-4 | ASSPARGLPLH